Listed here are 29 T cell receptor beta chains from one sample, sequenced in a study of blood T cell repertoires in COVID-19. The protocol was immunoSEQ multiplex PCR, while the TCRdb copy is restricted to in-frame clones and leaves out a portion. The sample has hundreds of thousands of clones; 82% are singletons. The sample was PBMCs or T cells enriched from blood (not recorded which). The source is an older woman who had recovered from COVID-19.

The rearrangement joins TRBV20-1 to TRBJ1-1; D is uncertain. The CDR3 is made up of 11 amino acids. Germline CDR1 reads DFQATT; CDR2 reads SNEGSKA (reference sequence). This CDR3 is CSYLGDTEAFF. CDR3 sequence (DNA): TGCAGCTACCTCGGGGACACTGAAGCTTTCTTT.

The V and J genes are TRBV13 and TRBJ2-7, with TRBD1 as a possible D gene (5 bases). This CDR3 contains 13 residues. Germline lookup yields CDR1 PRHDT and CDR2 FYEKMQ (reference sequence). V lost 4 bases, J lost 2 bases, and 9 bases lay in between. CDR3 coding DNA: TGTGCCAGCAGCTCGGACATTCCCTACGAGCAGTACTTC. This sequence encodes CASSSDIPYEQYF. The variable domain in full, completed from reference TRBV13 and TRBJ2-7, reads AAGVIQSPRHLIKEKRETATLKCYPIPRHDTVYWYQQGPGQDPQFLISFYEKMQSDKGSIPDRFSAQQFSDYHSELNMSSLELGDSALYFCASSSDIPYEQYFGPGTRLTVT.

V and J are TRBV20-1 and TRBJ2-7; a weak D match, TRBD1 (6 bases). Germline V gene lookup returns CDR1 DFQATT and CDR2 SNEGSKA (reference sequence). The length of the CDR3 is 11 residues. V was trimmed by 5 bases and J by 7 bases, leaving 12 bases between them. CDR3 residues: CSAGAGEEQYF. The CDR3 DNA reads TGCAGTGCTGGAGCAGGGGAAGAGCAGTACTTC.

CDR3 DNA: TGCGCCAGCAGTTGGGACAGTTTACAGAATGAGCAGTTCTTC. Residues: CASSWDSLQNEQFF. V usage is TRBV4-1 and J usage is TRBJ2-1; 7 nucleotides align to TRBD1. V lost 6 bases and J lost 7; bases outside the gene matches: 9. The germline V gene has CDR1 MGHRA and CDR2 YSYEKL. The CDR3 length is 14 residues.

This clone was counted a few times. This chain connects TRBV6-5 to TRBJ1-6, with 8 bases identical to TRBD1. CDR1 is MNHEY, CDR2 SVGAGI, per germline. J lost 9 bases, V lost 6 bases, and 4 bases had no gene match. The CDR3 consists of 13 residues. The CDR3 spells CASSPGGSSPLHF. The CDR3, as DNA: TGTGCCAGCAGCCCAGGGGGCAGTTCACCCCTCCACTTT.

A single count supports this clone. The CDR3 is CASSQDPGAIGNTIYF. The CDR3 nucleotides are TGCGCCAGCAGCCAAGATCCAGGGGCGATCGGAAACACCATATATTTT. This chain links TRBV4-1 with TRBJ1-3, with D possibly matching TRBD1 (6 bases). This CDR3 region has 16 residues. V lost 0 bases and J lost 4, with 13 bases in between. Germline loops: CDR1 MGHRA, CDR2 YSYEKL.

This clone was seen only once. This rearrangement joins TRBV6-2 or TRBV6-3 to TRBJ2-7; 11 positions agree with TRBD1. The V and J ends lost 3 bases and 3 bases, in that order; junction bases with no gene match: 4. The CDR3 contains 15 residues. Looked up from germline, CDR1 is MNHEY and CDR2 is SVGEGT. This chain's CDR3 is CASSYTGTGGYEQYF. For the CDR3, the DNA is TGTGCCAGCAGTTATACGGGGACAGGGGGCTACGAGCAGTACTTC.

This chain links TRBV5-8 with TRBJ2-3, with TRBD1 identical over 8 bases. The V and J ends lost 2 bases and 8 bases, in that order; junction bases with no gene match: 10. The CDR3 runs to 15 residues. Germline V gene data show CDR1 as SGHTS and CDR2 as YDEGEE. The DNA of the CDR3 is TGTGCCAGCAGCTTACTGGACAGGGAATTCGGTACGCAGTATTTT. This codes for CASSLLDREFGTQYF.

CDR3 DNA: TGTGCCACCAGCACGCGGACAGATCTTCAGGGAGCTTTCTTT. This translates into CATSTRTDLQGAFF. The rearrangement uses TRBV15 and TRBJ1-1; possible D gene TRBD1, 6 bases. This CDR3 region has 14 residues. CDR1 is LNHNV, CDR2 YYDKDF, per germline (reference sequence). V was clipped by 4 bases and J by 10 bases, with 19 bases between them.

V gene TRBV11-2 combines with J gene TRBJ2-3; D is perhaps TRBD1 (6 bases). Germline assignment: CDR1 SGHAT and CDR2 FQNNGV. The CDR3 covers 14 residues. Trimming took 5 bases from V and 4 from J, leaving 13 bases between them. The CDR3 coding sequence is TGTGCCAGCAGCCCGCAGGGGCCACCAGATACGCAGTATTTT. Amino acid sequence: CASSPQGPPDTQYF.

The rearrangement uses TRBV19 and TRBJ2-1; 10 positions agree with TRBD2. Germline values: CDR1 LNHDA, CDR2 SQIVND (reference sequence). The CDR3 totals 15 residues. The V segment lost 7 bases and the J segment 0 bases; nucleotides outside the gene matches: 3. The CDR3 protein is CASKASGSSYNEQFF. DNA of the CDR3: TGTGCCAGTAAGGCTAGCGGGAGCTCCTACAATGAGCAGTTCTTC.

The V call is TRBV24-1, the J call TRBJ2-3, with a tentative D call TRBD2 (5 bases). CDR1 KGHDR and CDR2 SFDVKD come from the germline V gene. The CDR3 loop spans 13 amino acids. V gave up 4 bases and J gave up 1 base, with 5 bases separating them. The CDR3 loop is CATSDGGTDTQYF. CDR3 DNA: TGTGCCACCAGTGACGGGGGCACAGATACGCAGTATTTT.

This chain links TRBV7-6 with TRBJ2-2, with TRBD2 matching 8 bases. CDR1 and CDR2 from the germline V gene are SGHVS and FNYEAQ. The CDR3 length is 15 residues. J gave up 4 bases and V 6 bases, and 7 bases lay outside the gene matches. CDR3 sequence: CASSPRGGITGELFF. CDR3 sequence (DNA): TGTGCCAGCAGTCCTCGGGGGGGGATCACCGGGGAGCTGTTTTTT.

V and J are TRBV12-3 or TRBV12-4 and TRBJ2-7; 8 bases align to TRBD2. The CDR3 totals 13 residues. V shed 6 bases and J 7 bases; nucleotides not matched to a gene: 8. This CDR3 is CASREREKDEQYF. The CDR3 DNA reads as TGTGCCAGCAGGGAGCGGGAGAAAGATGAGCAGTACTTC.

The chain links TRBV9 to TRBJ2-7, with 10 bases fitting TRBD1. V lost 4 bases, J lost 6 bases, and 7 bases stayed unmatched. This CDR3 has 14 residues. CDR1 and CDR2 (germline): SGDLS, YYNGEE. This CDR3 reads CASSTPRTGGEQYF. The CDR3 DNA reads TGTGCCAGCAGCACCCCCCGGACAGGGGGCGAGCAGTACTTC.

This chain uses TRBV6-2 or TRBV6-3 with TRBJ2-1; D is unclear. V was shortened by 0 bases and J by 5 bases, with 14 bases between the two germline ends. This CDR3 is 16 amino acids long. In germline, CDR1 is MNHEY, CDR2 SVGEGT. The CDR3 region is CASSYSRVRVDNEQFF. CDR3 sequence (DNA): TGTGCCAGCAGTTACTCCCGGGTAAGAGTTGACAATGAGCAGTTCTTC.

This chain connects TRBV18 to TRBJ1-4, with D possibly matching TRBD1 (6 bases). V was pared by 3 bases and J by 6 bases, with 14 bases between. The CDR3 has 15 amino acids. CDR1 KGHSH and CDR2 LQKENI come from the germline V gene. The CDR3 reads CASSPSRGADEKLFF. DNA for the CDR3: TGTGCCAGCTCACCGTCGCGGGGGGCGGATGAAAAACTGTTTTTT.

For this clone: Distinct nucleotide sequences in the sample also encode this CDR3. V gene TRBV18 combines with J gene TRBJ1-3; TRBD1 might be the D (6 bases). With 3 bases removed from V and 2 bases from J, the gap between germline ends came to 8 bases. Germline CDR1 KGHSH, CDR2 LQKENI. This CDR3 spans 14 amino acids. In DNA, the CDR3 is TGTGCCAGCTCACCCACAGGGACTGGAAACACCATATATTTT. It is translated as CASSPTGTGNTIYF.

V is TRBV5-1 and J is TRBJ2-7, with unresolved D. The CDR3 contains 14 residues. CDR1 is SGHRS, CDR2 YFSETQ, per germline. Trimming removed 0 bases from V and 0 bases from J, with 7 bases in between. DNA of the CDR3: TGCGCCAGCAGCTTGGCACCTAACTCCTACGAGCAGTACTTC. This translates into CASSLAPNSYEQYF.

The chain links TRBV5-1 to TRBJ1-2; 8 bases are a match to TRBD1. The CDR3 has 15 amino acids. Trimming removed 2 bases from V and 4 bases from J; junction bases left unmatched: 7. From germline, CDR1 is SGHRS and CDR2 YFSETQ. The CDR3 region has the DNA TGCGCCAGCAGCTTCGGACAGGGACGGAGCTATGGCTACACCTTC. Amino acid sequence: CASSFGQGRSYGYTF. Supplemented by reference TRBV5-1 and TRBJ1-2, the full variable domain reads KAGVTQTPRYLIKTRGQQVTLSCSPISGHRSVSWYQQTPGQGLQFLFEYFSETQRNKGNFPGRFSGRQFSNSRSEMNVSTLELGDSALYLCASSFGQGRSYGYTFGSGTRLTVV.

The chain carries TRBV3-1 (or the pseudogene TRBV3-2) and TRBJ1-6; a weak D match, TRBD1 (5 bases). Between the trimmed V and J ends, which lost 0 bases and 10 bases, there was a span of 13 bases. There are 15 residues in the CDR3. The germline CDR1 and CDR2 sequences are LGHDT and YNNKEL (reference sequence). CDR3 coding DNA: TGTGCCAGCAGCCAAGATTTCGGGGGAAACTCACCCCTCCACTTT. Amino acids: CASSQDFGGNSPLHF.

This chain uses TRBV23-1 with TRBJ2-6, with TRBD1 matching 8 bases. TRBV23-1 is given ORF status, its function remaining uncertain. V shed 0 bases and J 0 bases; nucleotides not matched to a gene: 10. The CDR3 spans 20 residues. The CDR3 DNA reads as TGCGCCAGCAGTCAATCGTGGGGACAGGCCCCACTCTCTGGGGCCAACGTCCTGACTTTC. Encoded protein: CASSQSWGQAPLSGANVLTF.

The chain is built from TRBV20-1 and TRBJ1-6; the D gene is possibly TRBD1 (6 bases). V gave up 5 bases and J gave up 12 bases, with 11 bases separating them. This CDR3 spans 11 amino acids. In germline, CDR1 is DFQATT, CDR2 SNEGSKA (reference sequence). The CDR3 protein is CSAGDTQPLHF. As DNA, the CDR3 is TGCAGTGCTGGGGACACGCAACCCCTCCACTTT.

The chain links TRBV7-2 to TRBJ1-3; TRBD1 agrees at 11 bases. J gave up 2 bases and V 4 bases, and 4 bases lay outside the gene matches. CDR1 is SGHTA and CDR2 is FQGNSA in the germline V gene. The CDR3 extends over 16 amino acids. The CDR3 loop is CASSSRTGGPGNTIYF. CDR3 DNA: TGTGCCAGCAGCTCAAGGACAGGGGGCCCTGGAAACACCATATATTTT.

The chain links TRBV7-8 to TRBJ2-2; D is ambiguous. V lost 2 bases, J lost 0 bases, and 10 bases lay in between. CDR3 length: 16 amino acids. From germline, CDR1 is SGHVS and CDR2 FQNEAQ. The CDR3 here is CASSLWAAANTGELFF. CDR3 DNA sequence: TGTGCCAGCAGCTTATGGGCAGCCGCGAACACCGGGGAGCTGTTTTTT. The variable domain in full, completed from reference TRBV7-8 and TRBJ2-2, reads GAGVSQSPRYKVAKRGQDVALRCDPISGHVSLFWYQQALGQGPEFLTYFQNEAQLDKSGLPSDRFFAERPEGSVSTLKIQRTQQEDSAVYLCASSLWAAANTGELFFGEGSRLTVL.

CDR3 region: CASSPSLRARTDTQYF. The CDR3 DNA is TGTGCCAGCAGCCCCAGCCTCAGGGCCCGCACAGATACGCAGTATTTT. The J gene is TRBJ2-3, the V gene TRBV7-6, with TRBD1 as a possible D gene (5 bases). The CDR3 covers 16 residues. Trimming cost V 5 bases and J 1 base, with 16 bases left between them. From germline, CDR1 is SGHVS and CDR2 FNYEAQ.

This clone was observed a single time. CDR3 residues: CASTPGQGITEAFF. The CDR3 DNA sequence: TGTGCCAGCACCCCGGGACAGGGAATCACTGAAGCTTTCTTT. The rearrangement links TRBV6-5 to TRBJ1-1; 9 nucleotides align to TRBD1. This CDR3 has 14 residues. Germline CDR1 and CDR2: MNHEY and SVGAGI. With V trimmed by 7 bases and J by 4 bases, 7 bases remained unmatched.

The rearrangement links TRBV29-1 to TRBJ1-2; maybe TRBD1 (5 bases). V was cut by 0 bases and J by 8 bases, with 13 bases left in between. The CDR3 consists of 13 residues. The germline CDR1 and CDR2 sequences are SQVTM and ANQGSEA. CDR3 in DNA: TGCAGCGTTGAAGATGGTCAGGGCCGGGGCTACACCTTC. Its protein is CSVEDGQGRGYTF.

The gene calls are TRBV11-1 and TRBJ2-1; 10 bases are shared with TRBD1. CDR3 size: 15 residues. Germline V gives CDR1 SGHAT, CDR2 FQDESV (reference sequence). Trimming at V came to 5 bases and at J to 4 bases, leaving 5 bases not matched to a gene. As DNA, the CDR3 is TGTGCCAGCAGCAACCGGGACAGGGGTTACAATGAGCAGTTCTTC. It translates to CASSNRDRGYNEQFF.